The clone carrying this TCR beta chain has only a few counts. The same CDR3 also results from other DNA sequences found in this sample. This sample was taken from a study of beta chain features in type 1 diabetes. The whole isolated RNA underwent reverse transcription, so sequencing captured expressed TCRB transcripts. The repertoire was sequenced with immunoSEQ multiplex PCR; TCRdb's copy has only in-frame clones and lacks some. The sample shows about 220,000 clones, about a tenth of them seen only once. The CDR3 consists of 11 residues. Germline assignment: CDR1 MGHDK and CDR2 SYGVNS. V was trimmed by 4 bases and J by 5 bases, leaving 4 bases between them.

Material: central memory CD4+ T cells from blood. The rearrangement joins TRBV25-1 to TRBJ2-3; D ambiguous. This clonotype originated in a man younger than 35 in good health. The CDR3 loop is CASSVGDTQYF. The CDR3 nucleotides read TGTGCCAGCAGTGTAGGAGATACGCAGTATTTT. Full variable domain (outside the CDR3, taken from reference TRBV25-1 and TRBJ2-3): EADIYQTPRYLVIGTGKKITLECSQTMGHDKMYWYQQDPGMELHLIHYSYGVNSTEKGDLSSESTVSRIRTEHFPLTLESARPSHTSQYLCASSVGDTQYFGPGTRLTVL.